Included here is one T cell receptor beta chain sequence, with context. The target antigen is unknown. In the PCR, 60 Vbeta and 13 Jbeta primers were used. In the original analysis: The count from a later analysis was about 80 million unique TCR beta chains, around 10 million of them shared. TCRdb keeps only in-frame clones here, not all; method: immunoSEQ multiplex PCR. The D gene and trimming were derived from the DNA, and the V and J assignments and clone size from that table. The sample gives about 160,000 clones, roughly 79% of which show up once; over 10% is in the top ten. In nominal health when sampled, donors likely had unrecorded immune exposures nonetheless. This sample is part of a study of cytomegalovirus exposure and HLA in healthy donors. Broader study findings: TCR beta sequences reportedly predicted the HLA-A and HLA-B alleles of most subjects accurately. A prior analysis recorded that most TCR beta V segments were productive about 90% or about 30% of the time.

This CDR3 has 17 residues. With V trimmed by 2 bases and J by 5 bases, 9 bases remained unmatched. Germline assignment: CDR1 LGHNA and CDR2 YNFKEQ. Sequencing was performed on PBMCs. The chain joins TRBV4-2 to TRBJ1-5; 10 nucleotides match TRBD1. The clonotype comes from a woman in her forties or fifties in good health and CMV-seronegative. The CDR3 bases are TGTGCCAGCAGCCAAACCCGGGACAGGGGCCGGGATCAGCCCCAGCATTTT. Translation gives CASSQTRDRGRDQPQHF.